One sample yielded the 19 T cell receptor beta chains listed below, sequenced in a study of T cell responses to AZD1222 COVID-19 vaccine. Here immunoSEQ multiplex PCR was the method, and the copy in TCRdb shows in-frame clones only, minus some. The sample comprises 90,000 to 110,000 clones, 91% of which are singletons, and approximately 7.6% rests with the top ten. This specimen was peripheral blood, taken on day 0 of AZD1222 vaccination. Receptor source: an adult in good health.

This clone was recorded once. J is TRBJ2-5 and V is TRBV18; 7 bases match TRBD2. Germline lookup yields CDR1 KGHSH and CDR2 LQKENI. The V and J ends lost 2 bases and 7 bases, in that order; junction bases with no gene match: 10. This CDR3 has 15 amino acids. For the CDR3, the DNA is TGTGCCAGCTCACCAGGACTAGGCGAGGGTGGGACCCAGTACTTC. Its protein product is CASSPGLGEGGTQYF.

V is TRBV15 and J is TRBJ1-2; D might be TRBD1 (5 bases). Looked up from germline, CDR1 is LNHNV and CDR2 is YYDKDF (reference sequence). Deletions cut 3 bases from V and 2 bases from J, with 13 bases between. This CDR3 contains 15 residues. The CDR3 DNA is TGTGCCACCAGCAGGGCAGGGTTGAAGAACTATGGCTACACCTTC. Translation gives CATSRAGLKNYGYTF. Drawing the rest from reference TRBV15 and TRBJ1-2, the complete variable domain is DAMVIQNPRYQVTQFGKPVTLSCSQTLNHNVMYWYQQKSSQAPKLLFHYYDKDFNNEADTPDNFQSRRPNTSFCFLDIRSPGLGDTAMYLCATSRAGLKNYGYTFGSGTRLTVV.

The chain uses TRBV11-2 and TRBJ2-1, with TRBD2 matching 13 bases. Per germline, CDR1 SGHAT and CDR2 FQNNGV. After removal of 4 bases from V and 4 bases from J, the junction contained 1 base not matched to a gene. This CDR3 has 15 amino acids. CDR3 in DNA: TGTGCCAGCAGCTCGGGACTAGCGGGATACAATGAGCAGTTCTTC. The encoded protein is CASSSGLAGYNEQFF.

The chain carries TRBV30 and TRBJ1-4; 9 nucleotides match TRBD1. With 0 bases clipped from V and 5 bases from J, the junction kept 1 base outside the gene matches. The CDR3 is made up of 14 amino acids. Germline values: CDR1 GTSNPN, CDR2 SVGIG (reference sequence). CDR3 residues: CAWSVGTGNEKLFF. As DNA, the CDR3 is TGTGCCTGGAGTGTAGGGACAGGGAATGAAAAACTGTTTTTT.

The chain employs TRBV6-5 and TRBJ2-1; 10 nucleotides match TRBD1. CDR1 MNHEY and CDR2 SVGAGI come from the germline V gene. The CDR3 is 15 amino acids. V shed 5 bases, J shed 8 bases, and the junction held 9 bases outside the gene matches. The CDR3 DNA is TGTGCCAGCAGTCTAGACAGGGGGCAGGTCCATGAGCAGTTCTTC. Protein product: CASSLDRGQVHEQFF.

The chain links TRBV11-2 to TRBJ2-1; the D gene is possibly TRBD1 (5 bases). This CDR3 contains 15 residues. Germline V gene lookup returns CDR1 SGHAT and CDR2 FQNNGV. Trimming cost V 0 bases and J 2 bases, with 8 bases left between them. Written as DNA, the CDR3 is TGTGCCAGCAGCTTAGAAGGGGCGGCCTACAATGAGCAGTTCTTC. Protein product: CASSLEGAAYNEQFF.

The genes are TRBV30 and TRBJ1-2; possible D gene TRBD1, 5 bases. The CDR3 extends over 14 amino acids. CDR1 GTSNPN and CDR2 SVGIG come from the germline V gene (reference sequence). Deletions cut 2 bases from V and 7 bases from J, with 17 bases between. CDR3 sequence reads: CAWSPPDRAGGYTF. DNA for the CDR3: TGTGCCTGGAGTCCCCCCGACAGAGCGGGTGGCTACACCTTC.

The chain uses TRBV6-6 and TRBJ2-1, with 7 bases aligning to TRBD2. V lost 0 bases and J lost 2; bases outside the gene matches: 4. In germline, CDR1 is MNHNY, CDR2 SVGAGI (reference sequence). The CDR3 sequence is 16 residues long. Here the CDR3 reads CASSYSTGGTYNEQFF. In DNA form, the CDR3 reads TGTGCCAGCAGTTACTCGACGGGGGGTACCTACAATGAGCAGTTCTTC.

The chain has TRBV6-5 and TRBJ1-4; 7 positions match TRBD1. The V gene's germline CDR1 is MNHEY and CDR2 SVGAGI. The length of the CDR3 is 16 residues. Unmatched junction bases numbered 6, after V lost 2 bases and J lost 3 bases. CDR3 amino acids: CASSYNSGGANEKLFF. CDR3 DNA: TGTGCCAGCAGTTACAACTCAGGGGGTGCTAATGAAAAACTGTTTTTT.

J is TRBJ1-3 and V is TRBV19, with TRBD1 matching 8 bases. This CDR3 is 16 amino acids long. Germline V lookup: CDR1 LNHDA, CDR2 SQIVND (reference sequence). The junction had 4 bases not matched to a gene; V was cut back by 3 bases and J by 0 bases. The CDR3 DNA sequence: TGTGCCAGTAGTATTAGGGACAGGTTCTCTGGAAACACCATATATTTT. Translating it yields CASSIRDRFSGNTIYF.

The chain has TRBV27 and TRBJ2-7; D is ambiguous. Trimming removed 6 bases from V and 5 bases from J, with 17 bases in between. CDR1 and CDR2 (germline): MNHEY, SMNVEV (reference sequence). This CDR3 region has 14 residues. The CDR3 sequence is CASRWQAPSHEQYF. In DNA form, the CDR3 reads TGTGCCAGCAGGTGGCAGGCACCAAGTCACGAGCAGTACTTC.

The V and J genes are TRBV3-1 (or the pseudogene TRBV3-2) and TRBJ1-4, with 10 bases matching TRBD1. Losses at the gene ends were 5 bases for V and 9 bases for J; bases not matched to a gene: 12. In germline, CDR1 is LGHDT, CDR2 YNNKEL (reference sequence). The CDR3 is 16 amino acids. The CDR3 sequence: CASSSQTRDRGQKLFF. The CDR3 region has the DNA TGTGCCAGCAGCTCCCAAACTCGGGACAGGGGACAAAAACTGTTTTTT.

The J gene is TRBJ1-6, the V gene TRBV18; the match to TRBD1 covers 7 bases. The CDR3 runs 15 residues. Unmatched junction bases numbered 8, after V lost 3 bases and J lost 9 bases. Germline values: CDR1 KGHSH, CDR2 LQKENI. Here the CDR3 reads CASSPQTGNGSPLHF. Written as DNA, the CDR3 is TGTGCCAGCTCACCCCAGACAGGGAATGGTTCACCCCTCCACTTT.

The chain combines TRBV6-5 with TRBJ2-7; D gene ambiguous. CDR1 is MNHEY and CDR2 is SVGAGI in the germline V gene. Trimming took off 7 bases at V and 6 bases at J, with 22 bases between the two ends. The CDR3 contains 15 residues. The CDR3 is CASKGRHLTNSEQYF. Here the CDR3 DNA reads TGTGCCAGCAAAGGCAGGCATTTAACTAATTCCGAGCAGTACTTC.

The chain employs TRBV3-1 (or the pseudogene TRBV3-2) and TRBJ1-1; the D gene is possibly TRBD1 (5 bases). Germline CDR1 reads LGHDT; CDR2 reads YNNKEL (reference sequence). V dropped 0 bases and J dropped 5 bases, with 16 bases sitting between them. The CDR3 totals 16 residues. In nucleotides, the CDR3 is TGTGCCAGCAGCCAAGATCGGGGCGTAAGTCGGACTGAAGCTTTCTTT. This translates into CASSQDRGVSRTEAFF.

The chain employs TRBV19 and TRBJ1-2, with 9 bases aligning to TRBD1. The germline CDR1 and CDR2 sequences are LNHDA and SQIVND (reference sequence). V lost 9 bases and J lost 4; bases outside the gene matches: 3. The CDR3 loop spans 12 amino acids. CDR3 in amino acids: CASSDRGYGYTF. The CDR3 bases are TGTGCCAGCTCGGACAGGGGCTATGGCTACACCTTC.

The CDR3 nucleotides read TGTGCCAGCAGCTTTCAGGGGAGGGATGGCTACACCTTC. Translating it yields CASSFQGRDGYTF. The rearrangement links TRBV7-9 to TRBJ1-2; tentatively, D is TRBD1 (6 bases). This CDR3 spans 13 amino acids. Trimming took 3 bases from V and 6 from J, leaving 11 bases between them. The germline CDR1 and CDR2 sequences are SEHNR and FQNEAQ (reference sequence).

The chain couples TRBV5-1 to TRBJ1-1; D is unclear. Germline V gene lookup returns CDR1 SGHRS and CDR2 YFSETQ. The germline V and J ends were trimmed by 0 bases and 2 bases, with 8 bases remaining between them. The CDR3 extends over 14 amino acids. CDR3 in amino acids: CASSLVLGNTEAFF. CDR3 bases: TGCGCCAGCAGCTTGGTCTTGGGAAACACTGAAGCTTTCTTT.

The chain is built from TRBV5-5 and TRBJ2-5, with D possibly TRBD1 on 6 matching bases. The length of the CDR3 is 12 residues. Germline CDR1 is SGHKS and CDR2 is YYEKEE (reference sequence). Trimming cost V 3 bases and J 4 bases, with 7 bases left between them. Written as DNA, the CDR3 is TGTGCCAGCAGCTCAGGGGTAGAGACCCAGTACTTC. Its protein product is CASSSGVETQYF. Variable domain in full (rest from reference TRBV5-5 and TRBJ2-5): DAGVTQSPTHLIKTRGQQVTLRCSPISGHKSVSWYQQVLGQGPQFIFQYYEKEERGRGNFPDRFSARQFPNYSSELNVNALLLGDSALYLCASSSGVETQYFGPGTRLLVL.